The text below deals with one TCR beta chain. Its antigen is unidentified. The record originates from a study of shared clonotypes between healthy human individuals. Study-level points and caveats: Sequencing depth was predicted to influence how clonotypes are shared among donors.

Data came from immunoSEQ multiplex PCR; TCRdb stores just in-frame clones and leaves some out. The sample includes a few million clones, approximately 92% of them seen just once. This CDR3 contains 16 residues. Between the trimmed V and J ends, which lost 1 base and 1 base, there was a span of 11 bases. Germline CDR1 reads MNHNS; CDR2 reads SASEGT. The chain couples TRBV6-1 to TRBJ1-3; D gene unclear. The TCR comes from a man between 18 and 29 years old in good health. Sequenced sample: naive CD4+ T cells sorted from blood. Documented subset: CD45RA+ positively selected. In DNA form, the CDR3 reads TGTGCCAGCAGTGAAGTCGGCGGCGGTTCTGGAAACACCATATATTTT. This sequence encodes CASSEVGGGSGNTIYF.